The rows below give T cell receptor beta chains drawn from one sample of a study of T cell changes during pregnancy in multiple sclerosis. Assay: immunoSEQ multiplex PCR; the TCRdb copy retains only in-frame clones and omits some. The sample lists some 96,000 clones, roughly 90% seen once, with 1.9% in the top ten. Source: peripheral blood, taken after pregnancy. These receptors originate from a female donor with multiple sclerosis, enrolled in a pregnancy study. The CDR3 runs from the conserved cysteine through the conserved F or W. D genes are given only for firm matches. Rows give clone size only sometimes, using once, few, many, or a class for an expanded clone.

j_call: TRBJ2-7; clone_size: -; d_call: TRBD1; v_call: TRBV7-9; cdr3_nt: TGTGCCAGCAGCTTCGGACAGGCCTACGAGCAGTACTTC; cdr3_aa: CASSFGQAYEQYF
j_call: TRBJ2-1; clone_size: -; d_call: TRBD2; v_call: TRBV10-3; cdr3_nt: TGTGCCATCAGTGAAGATGCAGGGGTACTAGCGGGTTACAATGAGCAGTTCTTC; cdr3_aa: CAISEDAGVLAGYNEQFF
j_call: TRBJ1-3; clone_size: -; d_call: -; v_call: TRBV27; cdr3_nt: TGTGCCAGCAGTTTATCCGGGGGGCACTCTGGAAACACCATATATTTT; cdr3_aa: CASSLSGGHSGNTIYF
j_call: TRBJ1-1; clone_size: -; d_call: -; v_call: TRBV4-1; cdr3_nt: TGCGCCAGCAGCCGCGGGTTATGGGATCGGACTGAAGCTTTCTTT; cdr3_aa: CASSRGLWDRTEAFF
j_call: TRBJ2-7; clone_size: -; d_call: TRBD2; v_call: TRBV15; cdr3_nt: TGTGCCACCAGCAGAGTTAGGGTGGCTAGCGGTACTATGAGGGAGCAGTACTTC; cdr3_aa: CATSRVRVASGTMREQYF
j_call: TRBJ1-4; clone_size: -; d_call: TRBD1; v_call: TRBV6-5; cdr3_nt: TGTGCCAGCAGTCAGCCGGGACAGGGGGAAAAACTGTTTTTT; cdr3_aa: CASSQPGQGEKLFF
j_call: TRBJ2-7; clone_size: -; d_call: TRBD1; v_call: TRBV28; cdr3_nt: TGTGCCAGCAGTCCTGAGGGACAGGGGGCAATCGAGCAGTACTTC; cdr3_aa: CASSPEGQGAIEQYF
j_call: TRBJ2-3; clone_size: -; d_call: TRBD1; v_call: TRBV7-9; cdr3_nt: TGTGCCAGCAGGTCGACAGGGGGTGGCACAGATACGCAGTATTTT; cdr3_aa: CASRSTGGGTDTQYF
j_call: TRBJ1-4; clone_size: -; d_call: -; v_call: TRBV5-1; cdr3_nt: TGCGCCAGCAGCTTGAGGCCGGGGTGGGAAAAACTGTTTTTT; cdr3_aa: CASSLRPGWEKLFF
j_call: TRBJ2-3; clone_size: -; d_call: -; v_call: TRBV25-1; cdr3_nt: TGTGCCAGCAGTGATGCAGGGGGCACAGATACGCAGTATTTT; cdr3_aa: CASSDAGGTDTQYF
j_call: TRBJ2-5; clone_size: -; d_call: TRBD1; v_call: TRBV19; cdr3_nt: TGTGCCAGTAGACCGGGACAGGTCCACCAAGAGACCCAGTACTTC; cdr3_aa: CASRPGQVHQETQYF
j_call: TRBJ2-4; clone_size: once; d_call: TRBD2; v_call: TRBV9; cdr3_nt: TGTGCCAGCAGCGTAGAACCGGGGGGGATAAACATTCAGTACTTC; cdr3_aa: CASSVEPGGINIQYF
j_call: TRBJ2-3; clone_size: -; d_call: TRBD1; v_call: TRBV25-1; cdr3_nt: TGTGCCAGCAGTTTGACAGGGGGCACAGATACGCAGTATTTT; cdr3_aa: CASSLTGGTDTQYF
j_call: TRBJ2-7; clone_size: -; d_call: -; v_call: TRBV6-1; cdr3_nt: TGTGCCAGCAGGGAAATAGACAGTTTGCAGTACTTC; cdr3_aa: CASREIDSLQYF
j_call: TRBJ2-5; clone_size: -; d_call: -; v_call: TRBV10-1; cdr3_nt: TGCGCCAGCAGTGAGTCAGAGGTGGTGGAGACCCAGTACTTC; cdr3_aa: CASSESEVVETQYF
j_call: TRBJ2-5; clone_size: once; d_call: TRBD2; v_call: TRBV2; cdr3_nt: TGTGCCAGCAGATGGGACGCAGCGGGAGGGCCGTCGGGGGAGACCCAGTACTTC; cdr3_aa: CASRWDAAGGPSGETQYF
j_call: TRBJ2-1; clone_size: -; d_call: -; v_call: TRBV19; cdr3_nt: TGTGCCAGTAGTGGGGACTTACACAATGAGCAGTTCTTC; cdr3_aa: CASSGDLHNEQFF
j_call: TRBJ1-1; clone_size: -; d_call: TRBD1; v_call: TRBV7-3; cdr3_nt: TGTGCCAGCAGCCCAGGACAGGGATCGACTGAAGCTTTCTTT; cdr3_aa: CASSPGQGSTEAFF
j_call: TRBJ2-5; clone_size: -; d_call: TRBD2; v_call: TRBV7-9; cdr3_nt: TGTGCCAGCAGCTTAGCGCTAGCGGGGGAACAAGAGACCCAGTACTTC; cdr3_aa: CASSLALAGEQETQYF
j_call: TRBJ1-2; clone_size: -; d_call: TRBD1; v_call: TRBV27; cdr3_nt: TGTGCCAGCAGTCCCTGGGACAGCCGGGCCGTTGGCTACACCTTC; cdr3_aa: CASSPWDSRAVGYTF
j_call: TRBJ2-1; clone_size: -; d_call: TRBD1; v_call: TRBV7-9; cdr3_nt: TGTGCCAGCAGCCCGCAGACAGGGGGATTTTACAATGAGCAGTTCTTC; cdr3_aa: CASSPQTGGFYNEQFF
j_call: TRBJ2-4; clone_size: -; d_call: -; v_call: TRBV21-1; cdr3_nt: TGTGCCAGCAGCAAAGCGCCAGGTCCAGCCAAAAACATTCAGTACTTC; cdr3_aa: CASSKAPGPAKNIQYF
j_call: TRBJ1-5; clone_size: once; d_call: -; v_call: TRBV7-9; cdr3_nt: TGTGCCAGCAGCTTAGAAGGACTCCCACAGCCCCAGCATTTT; cdr3_aa: CASSLEGLPQPQHF
j_call: TRBJ2-1; clone_size: few; d_call: -; v_call: TRBV7-3; cdr3_nt: TGTGCCAGCAGCTTATTTGGGGGGGCATACTACAATGAGCAGTTCTTC; cdr3_aa: CASSLFGGAYYNEQFF
j_call: TRBJ2-1; clone_size: -; d_call: -; v_call: TRBV19; cdr3_nt: TGTGCCAGTAGTACCAGAGGGGGCTACAATGAGCAGTTCTTC; cdr3_aa: CASSTRGGYNEQFF
j_call: TRBJ2-7; clone_size: -; d_call: -; v_call: TRBV20-1; cdr3_nt: TGCAGTGCTAGAACCCCGAGTGAGCAGTACTTC; cdr3_aa: CSARTPSEQYF
j_call: TRBJ2-7; clone_size: once; d_call: TRBD1; v_call: TRBV11-2; cdr3_nt: TGTGCCAGCAGCTTTGGACAGGATAAGGAGCAGTACTTC; cdr3_aa: CASSFGQDKEQYF
j_call: TRBJ1-4; clone_size: -; d_call: TRBD1; v_call: TRBV28; cdr3_nt: TGTGCCAGCAGCGGACAGGGAGGTGAAAAACTGTTTTTT; cdr3_aa: CASSGQGGEKLFF
j_call: TRBJ2-7; clone_size: once; d_call: TRBD2; v_call: TRBV7-9; cdr3_nt: TGTGCCAGCATTCGGACTAGCGGGAGCTTGGACGAGCAGTACTTC; cdr3_aa: CASIRTSGSLDEQYF
j_call: TRBJ2-7; clone_size: -; d_call: -; v_call: TRBV28; cdr3_nt: TGTGCCAGCAGTTATTCCGTGGGAGGTTCGGGGGAGCAGTACTTC; cdr3_aa: CASSYSVGGSGEQYF
j_call: TRBJ2-1; clone_size: -; d_call: -; v_call: TRBV25-1; cdr3_nt: TGTGCCAGCAGTTTGACAGAGTACAATGAGCAGTTCTTC; cdr3_aa: CASSLTEYNEQFF
j_call: TRBJ2-5; clone_size: -; d_call: -; v_call: TRBV9; cdr3_nt: TGTGCCAGCAGCGCCGGAGGGACTGTTCAAGAGACCCAGTACTTC; cdr3_aa: CASSAGGTVQETQYF
j_call: TRBJ1-1; clone_size: -; d_call: -; v_call: TRBV19; cdr3_nt: TGTGCCAGTAGTAGGGCCCCCAGGGACACTGAAGCTTTCTTT; cdr3_aa: CASSRAPRDTEAFF
j_call: TRBJ2-3; clone_size: -; d_call: TRBD1; v_call: TRBV15; cdr3_nt: TGTGCCACCAGCGATTTCCGGGACAGGGGTGCAGATACGCAGTATTTT; cdr3_aa: CATSDFRDRGADTQYF
j_call: TRBJ1-6; clone_size: -; d_call: -; v_call: TRBV4-2; cdr3_nt: TGTGCCAGCAGCCATCCTTCGAATAACCTAAATAATTCACCCCTCCACTTT; cdr3_aa: CASSHPSNNLNNSPLHF
j_call: TRBJ2-3; clone_size: -; d_call: -; v_call: TRBV10-3; cdr3_nt: TGTGCCATCAATCGACTAGGGACAGATACGCAGTATTTT; cdr3_aa: CAINRLGTDTQYF
j_call: TRBJ1-6; clone_size: -; d_call: -; v_call: TRBV5-6; cdr3_nt: TGTGCCAGCAGCTTGGGCATGGTACAGATCTATAATTCACCCCTCCACTTT; cdr3_aa: CASSLGMVQIYNSPLHF
j_call: TRBJ2-2; clone_size: once; d_call: TRBD1; v_call: TRBV4-3; cdr3_nt: TGCGCCAGCAGCCAAACAGGGGTGGGCGGGGAGCTGTTTTTT; cdr3_aa: CASSQTGVGGELFF
j_call: TRBJ1-1; clone_size: -; d_call: -; v_call: TRBV2; cdr3_nt: TGTGCCAGCAGTCAGACAGGACCTGAAGCTTTCTTT; cdr3_aa: CASSQTGPEAFF